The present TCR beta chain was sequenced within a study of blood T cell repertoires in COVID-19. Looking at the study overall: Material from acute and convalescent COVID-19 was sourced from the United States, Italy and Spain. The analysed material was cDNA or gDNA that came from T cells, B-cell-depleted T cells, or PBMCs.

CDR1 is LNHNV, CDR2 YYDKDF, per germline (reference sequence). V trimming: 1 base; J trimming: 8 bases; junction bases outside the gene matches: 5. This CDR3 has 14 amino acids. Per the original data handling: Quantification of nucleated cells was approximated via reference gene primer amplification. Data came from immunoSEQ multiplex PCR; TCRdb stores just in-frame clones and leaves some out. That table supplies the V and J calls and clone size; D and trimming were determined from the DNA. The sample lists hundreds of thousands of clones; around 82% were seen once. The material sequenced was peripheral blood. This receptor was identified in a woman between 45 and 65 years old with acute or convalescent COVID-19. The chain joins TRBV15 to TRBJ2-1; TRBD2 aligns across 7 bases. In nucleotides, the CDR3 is TGTGCCACCAGCAGAGCAGGGAGGGTATATGAGCAGTTCTTC. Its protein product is CATSRAGRVYEQFF.